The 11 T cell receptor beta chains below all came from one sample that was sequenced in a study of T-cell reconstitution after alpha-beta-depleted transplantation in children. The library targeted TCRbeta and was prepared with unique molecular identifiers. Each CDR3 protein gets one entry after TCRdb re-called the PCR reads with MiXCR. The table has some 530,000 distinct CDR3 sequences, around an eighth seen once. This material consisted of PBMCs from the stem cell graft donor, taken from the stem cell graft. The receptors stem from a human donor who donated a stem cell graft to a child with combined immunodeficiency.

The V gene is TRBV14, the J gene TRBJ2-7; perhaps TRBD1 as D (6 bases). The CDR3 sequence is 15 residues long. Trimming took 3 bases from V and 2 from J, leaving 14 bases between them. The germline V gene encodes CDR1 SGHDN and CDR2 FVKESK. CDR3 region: CASSHWTDRTYEQYF. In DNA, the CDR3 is TGTGCCAGCAGCCACTGGACAGACAGAACCTACGAGCAGTACTTC.

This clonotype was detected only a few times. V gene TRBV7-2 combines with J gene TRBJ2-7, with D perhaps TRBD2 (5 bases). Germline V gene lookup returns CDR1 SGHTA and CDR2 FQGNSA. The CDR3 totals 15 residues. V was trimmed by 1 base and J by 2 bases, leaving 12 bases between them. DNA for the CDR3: TGTGCCAGCAGCTTAGATGGGAGTAATCCCTACGAGCAGTACTTC. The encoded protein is CASSLDGSNPYEQYF.

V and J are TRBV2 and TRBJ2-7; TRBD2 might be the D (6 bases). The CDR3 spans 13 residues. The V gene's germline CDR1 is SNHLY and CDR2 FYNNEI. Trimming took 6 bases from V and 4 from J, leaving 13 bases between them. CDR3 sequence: CASRGRLVYEQYF. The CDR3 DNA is TGTGCCAGCAGGGGACGACTAGTGTACGAGCAGTACTTC.

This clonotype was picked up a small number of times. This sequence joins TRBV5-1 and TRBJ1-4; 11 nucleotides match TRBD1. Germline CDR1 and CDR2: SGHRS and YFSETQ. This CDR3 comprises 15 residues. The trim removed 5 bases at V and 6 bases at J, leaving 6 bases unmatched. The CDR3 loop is CASRPGQGGDEKLFF. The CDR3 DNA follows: TGCGCCAGCAGACCGGGACAGGGGGGAGATGAAAAACTGTTTTTT.

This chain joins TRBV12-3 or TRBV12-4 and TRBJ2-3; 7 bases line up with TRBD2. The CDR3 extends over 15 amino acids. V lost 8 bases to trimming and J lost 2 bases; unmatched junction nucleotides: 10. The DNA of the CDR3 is TGTGCCAGCGAAACGGGTGGGAGGGCCACAGATACGCAGTATTTT. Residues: CASETGGRATDTQYF.

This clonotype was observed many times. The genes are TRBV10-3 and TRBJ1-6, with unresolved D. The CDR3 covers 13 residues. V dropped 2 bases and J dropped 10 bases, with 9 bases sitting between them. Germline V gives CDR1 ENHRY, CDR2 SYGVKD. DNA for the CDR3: TGTGCCATCAGTGAGGCCGGGAGGTCACCCCTCCACTTT. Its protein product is CAISEAGRSPLHF.

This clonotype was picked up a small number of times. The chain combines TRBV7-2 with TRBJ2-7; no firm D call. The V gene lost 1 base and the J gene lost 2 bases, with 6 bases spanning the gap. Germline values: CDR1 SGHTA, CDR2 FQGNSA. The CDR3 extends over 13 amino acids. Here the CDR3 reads CASSLVDPYEQYF. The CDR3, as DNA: TGTGCCAGCAGCTTAGTCGATCCCTACGAGCAGTACTTC.

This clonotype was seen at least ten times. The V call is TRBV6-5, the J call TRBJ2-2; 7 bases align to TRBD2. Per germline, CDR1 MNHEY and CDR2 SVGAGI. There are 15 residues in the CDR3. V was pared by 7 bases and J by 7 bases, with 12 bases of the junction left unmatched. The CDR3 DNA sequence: TGTGCCAGCACCCACGAATGGGGGGGTGGCGGGGAGCTGTTTTTT. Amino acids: CASTHEWGGGGELFF.

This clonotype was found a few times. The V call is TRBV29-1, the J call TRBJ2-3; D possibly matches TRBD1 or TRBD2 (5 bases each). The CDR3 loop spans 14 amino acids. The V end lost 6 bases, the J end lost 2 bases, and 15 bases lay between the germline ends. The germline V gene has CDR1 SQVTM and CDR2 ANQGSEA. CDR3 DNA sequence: TGCAGCGTCGAGGGCAGGGTAAACACAGATACGCAGTATTTT. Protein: CSVEGRVNTDTQYF.

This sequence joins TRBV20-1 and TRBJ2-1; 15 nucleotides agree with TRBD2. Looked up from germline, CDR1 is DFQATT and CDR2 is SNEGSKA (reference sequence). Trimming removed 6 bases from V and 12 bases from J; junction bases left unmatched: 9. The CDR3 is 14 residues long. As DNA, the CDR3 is TGCAGTGCCCGGACTAGCGGGAGGGCCTCGGCGCAGTTCTTC. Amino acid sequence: CSARTSGRASAQFF.

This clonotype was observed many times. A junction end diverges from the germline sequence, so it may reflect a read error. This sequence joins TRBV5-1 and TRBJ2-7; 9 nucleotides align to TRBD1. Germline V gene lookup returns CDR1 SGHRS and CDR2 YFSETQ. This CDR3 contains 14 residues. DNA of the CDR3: TGTGCCAGCAGTTCGACAGGGGGCTCCTACGAGCAGTACTTC. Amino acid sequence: CASSSTGGSYEQYF.